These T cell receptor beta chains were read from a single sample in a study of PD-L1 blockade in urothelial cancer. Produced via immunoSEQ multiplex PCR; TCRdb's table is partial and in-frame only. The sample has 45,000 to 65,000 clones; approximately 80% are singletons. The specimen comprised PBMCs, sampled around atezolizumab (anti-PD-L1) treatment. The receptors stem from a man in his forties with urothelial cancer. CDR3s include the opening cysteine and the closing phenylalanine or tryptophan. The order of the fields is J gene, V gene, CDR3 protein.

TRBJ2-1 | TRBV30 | CAWTGQGLNEQFF
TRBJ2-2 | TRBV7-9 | CASTPQRGGSGELFF
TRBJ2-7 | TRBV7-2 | CASSSRVGRDEQYF
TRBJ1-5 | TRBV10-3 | CAIKGQRDNQPQHF
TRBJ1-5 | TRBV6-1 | CASSEGDSRYSNQPQHF
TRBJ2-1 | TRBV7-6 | CASSPLAGAPREQFF
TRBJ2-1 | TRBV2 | CASRVSAGTSGNEQFF
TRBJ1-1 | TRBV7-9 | CASSLTVGNTEAFF
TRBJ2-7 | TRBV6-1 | CASSRSGNYEQYF
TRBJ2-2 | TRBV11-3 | CASSPREGYTGELFF